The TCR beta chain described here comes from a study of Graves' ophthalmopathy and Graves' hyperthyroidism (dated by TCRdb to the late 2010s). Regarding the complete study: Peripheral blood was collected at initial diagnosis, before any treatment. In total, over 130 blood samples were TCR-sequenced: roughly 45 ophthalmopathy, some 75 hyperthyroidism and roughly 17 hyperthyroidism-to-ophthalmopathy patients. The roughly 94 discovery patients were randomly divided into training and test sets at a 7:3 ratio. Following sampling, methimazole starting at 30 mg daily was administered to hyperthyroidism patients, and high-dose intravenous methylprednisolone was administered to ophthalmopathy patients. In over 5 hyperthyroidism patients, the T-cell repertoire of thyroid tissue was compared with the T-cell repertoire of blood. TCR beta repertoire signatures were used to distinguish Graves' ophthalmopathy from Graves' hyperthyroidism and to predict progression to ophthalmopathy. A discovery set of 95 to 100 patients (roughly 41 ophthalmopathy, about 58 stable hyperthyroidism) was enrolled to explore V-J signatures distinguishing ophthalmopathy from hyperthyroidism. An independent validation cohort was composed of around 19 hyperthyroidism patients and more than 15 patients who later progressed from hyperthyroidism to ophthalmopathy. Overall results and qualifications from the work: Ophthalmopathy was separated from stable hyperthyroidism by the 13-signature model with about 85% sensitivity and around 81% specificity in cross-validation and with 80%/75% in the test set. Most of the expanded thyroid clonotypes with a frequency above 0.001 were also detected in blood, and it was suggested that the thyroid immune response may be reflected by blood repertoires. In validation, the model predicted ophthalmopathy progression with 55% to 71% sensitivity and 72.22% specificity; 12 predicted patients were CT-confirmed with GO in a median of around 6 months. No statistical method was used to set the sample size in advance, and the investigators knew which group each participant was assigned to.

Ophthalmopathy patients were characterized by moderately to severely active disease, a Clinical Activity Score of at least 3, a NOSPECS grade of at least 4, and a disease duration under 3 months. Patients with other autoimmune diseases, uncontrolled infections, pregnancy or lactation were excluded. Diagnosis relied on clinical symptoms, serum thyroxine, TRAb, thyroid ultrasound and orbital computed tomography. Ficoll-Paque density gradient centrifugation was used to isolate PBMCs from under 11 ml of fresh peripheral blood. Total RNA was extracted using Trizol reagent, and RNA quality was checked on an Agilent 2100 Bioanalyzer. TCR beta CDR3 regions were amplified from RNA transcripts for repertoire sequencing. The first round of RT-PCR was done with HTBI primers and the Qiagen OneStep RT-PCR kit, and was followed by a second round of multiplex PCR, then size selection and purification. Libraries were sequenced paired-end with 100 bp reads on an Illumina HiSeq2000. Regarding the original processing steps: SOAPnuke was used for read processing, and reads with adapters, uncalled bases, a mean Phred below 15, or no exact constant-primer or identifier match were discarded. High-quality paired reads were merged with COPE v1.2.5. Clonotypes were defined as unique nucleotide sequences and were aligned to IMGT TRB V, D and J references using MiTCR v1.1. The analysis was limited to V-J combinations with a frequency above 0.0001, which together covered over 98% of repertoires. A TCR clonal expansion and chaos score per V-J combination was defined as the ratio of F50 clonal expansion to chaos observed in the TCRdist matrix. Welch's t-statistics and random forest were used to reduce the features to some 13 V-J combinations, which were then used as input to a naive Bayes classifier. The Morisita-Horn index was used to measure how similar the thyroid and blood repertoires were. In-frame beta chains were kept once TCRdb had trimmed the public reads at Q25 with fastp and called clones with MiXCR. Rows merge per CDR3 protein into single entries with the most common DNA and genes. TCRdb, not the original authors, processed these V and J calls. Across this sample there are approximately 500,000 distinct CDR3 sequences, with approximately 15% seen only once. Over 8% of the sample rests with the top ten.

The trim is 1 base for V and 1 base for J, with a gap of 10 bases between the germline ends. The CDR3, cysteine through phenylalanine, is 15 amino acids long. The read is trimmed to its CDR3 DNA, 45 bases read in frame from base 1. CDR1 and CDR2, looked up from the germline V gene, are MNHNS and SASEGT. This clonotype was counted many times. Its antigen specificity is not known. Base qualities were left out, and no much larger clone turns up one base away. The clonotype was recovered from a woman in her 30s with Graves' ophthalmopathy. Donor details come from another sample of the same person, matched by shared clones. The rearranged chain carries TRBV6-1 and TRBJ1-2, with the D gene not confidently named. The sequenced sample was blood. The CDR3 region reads CASSEGQVVNYGYTF. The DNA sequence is TGTGCCAGCAGTGAAGGCCAGGTGGTTAACTATGGCTACACCTTC.